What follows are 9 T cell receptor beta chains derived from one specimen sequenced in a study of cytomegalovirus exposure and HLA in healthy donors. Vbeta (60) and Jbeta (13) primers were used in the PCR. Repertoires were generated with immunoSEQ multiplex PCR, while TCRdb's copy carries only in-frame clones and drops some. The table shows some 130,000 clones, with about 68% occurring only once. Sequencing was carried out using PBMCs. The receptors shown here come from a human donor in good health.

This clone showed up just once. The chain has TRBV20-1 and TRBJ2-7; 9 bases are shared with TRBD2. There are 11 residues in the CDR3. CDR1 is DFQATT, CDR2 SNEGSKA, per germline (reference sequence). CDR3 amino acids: CSKREAYEQYF. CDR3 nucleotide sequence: TGCAGCAAGCGGGAGGCCTACGAGCAGTACTTC.

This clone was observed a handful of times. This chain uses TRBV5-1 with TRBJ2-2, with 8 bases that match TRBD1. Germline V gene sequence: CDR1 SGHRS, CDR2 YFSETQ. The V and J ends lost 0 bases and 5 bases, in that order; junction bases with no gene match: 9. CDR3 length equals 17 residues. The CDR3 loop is CASSLAAGGVGTGELFF. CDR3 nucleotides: TGCGCCAGCAGCTTGGCCGCAGGGGGCGTTGGAACCGGGGAGCTGTTTTTT.

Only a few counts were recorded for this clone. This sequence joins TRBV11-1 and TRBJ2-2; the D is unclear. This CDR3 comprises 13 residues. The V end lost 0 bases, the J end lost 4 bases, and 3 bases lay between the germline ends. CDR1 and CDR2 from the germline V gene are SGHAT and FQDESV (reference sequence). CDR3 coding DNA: TGTGCCAGCAGCTTAGCCGGCACCGGGGAGCTGTTTTTT. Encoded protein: CASSLAGTGELFF.

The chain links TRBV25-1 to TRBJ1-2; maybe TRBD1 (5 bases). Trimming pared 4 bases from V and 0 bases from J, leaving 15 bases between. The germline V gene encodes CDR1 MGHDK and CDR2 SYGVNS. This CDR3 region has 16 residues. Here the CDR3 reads CASSGVGEGPNYGYTF. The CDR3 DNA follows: TGTGCCAGCAGTGGGGTTGGGGAGGGACCTAACTATGGCTACACCTTC.

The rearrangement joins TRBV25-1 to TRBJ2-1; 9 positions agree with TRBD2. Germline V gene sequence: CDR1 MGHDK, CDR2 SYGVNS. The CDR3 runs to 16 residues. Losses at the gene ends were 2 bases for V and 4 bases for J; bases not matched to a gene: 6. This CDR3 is CASSETGTSIYNEQFF. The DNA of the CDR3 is TGTGCCAGCAGTGAAACCGGGACTAGCATATACAATGAGCAGTTCTTC.

The DNA for the CDR3 is TGCGCCAGCAGCCAAGAAACGGGAGAGGTCACAGATACGCAGTATTTT. It codes for CASSQETGEVTDTQYF. V usage is TRBV4-3 and J usage is TRBJ2-3, with D possibly TRBD2 on 6 matching bases. The CDR3 runs 16 residues. Trimming removed 0 bases at V and 2 bases at J, with 12 bases between. Germline lookup yields CDR1 LGHNA and CDR2 YSLEER.

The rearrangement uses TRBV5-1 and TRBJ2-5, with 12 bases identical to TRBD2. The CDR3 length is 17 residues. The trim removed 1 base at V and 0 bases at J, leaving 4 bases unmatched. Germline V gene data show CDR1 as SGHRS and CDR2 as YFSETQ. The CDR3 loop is CASSLRLAGAYQETQYF. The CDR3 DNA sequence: TGCGCCAGCAGCTTGCGACTAGCGGGAGCGTACCAAGAGACCCAGTACTTC.

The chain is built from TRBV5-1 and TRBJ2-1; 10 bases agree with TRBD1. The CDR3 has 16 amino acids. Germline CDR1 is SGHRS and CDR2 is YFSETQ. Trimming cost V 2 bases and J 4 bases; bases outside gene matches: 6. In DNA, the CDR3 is TGCGCCAGCAGCTTTGCGACAGGGGGCGGGTACAATGAGCAGTTCTTC. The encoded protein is CASSFATGGGYNEQFF.

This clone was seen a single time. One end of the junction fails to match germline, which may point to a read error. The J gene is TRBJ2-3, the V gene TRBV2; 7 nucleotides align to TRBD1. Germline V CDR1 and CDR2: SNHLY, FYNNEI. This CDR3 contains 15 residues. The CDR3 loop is CASREDRAIPDTQYF. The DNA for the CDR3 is TGTGCCAGCAGAGAAGACAGGGCGATCCCAGATACGCAGTATTTT.